The source of this T cell receptor beta chain is a study of blood T cell repertoires in COVID-19. Study at large: Spain, Italy and the United States supplied samples that represented acute and convalescent COVID-19. T cells, B-cell-depleted T cells, or PBMCs provided the cDNA or gDNA that served as material.

Profiled with immunoSEQ multiplex PCR; TCRdb holds only in-frame clones, not every one. The profile shows around 150,000 clones, roughly 82% of them singletons. Germline CDR1 SGHDT, CDR2 YYEEEE. This CDR3 is 18 amino acids long. V was pared by 4 bases and J by 0 bases, with 10 bases of the junction left unmatched. This sequence joins TRBV5-6 and TRBJ1-6, with 7 positions matching TRBD1. The sequenced sample was peripheral blood. The TCR sequence derives from a woman aged 50 to 60 in a cohort sampled during active or convalescent COVID-19. This CDR3 is CASSDTGEVDSYNSPLHF. The DNA for the CDR3 is TGTGCCAGCAGCGATACAGGGGAGGTCGACTCCTATAATTCACCCCTCCACTTT.